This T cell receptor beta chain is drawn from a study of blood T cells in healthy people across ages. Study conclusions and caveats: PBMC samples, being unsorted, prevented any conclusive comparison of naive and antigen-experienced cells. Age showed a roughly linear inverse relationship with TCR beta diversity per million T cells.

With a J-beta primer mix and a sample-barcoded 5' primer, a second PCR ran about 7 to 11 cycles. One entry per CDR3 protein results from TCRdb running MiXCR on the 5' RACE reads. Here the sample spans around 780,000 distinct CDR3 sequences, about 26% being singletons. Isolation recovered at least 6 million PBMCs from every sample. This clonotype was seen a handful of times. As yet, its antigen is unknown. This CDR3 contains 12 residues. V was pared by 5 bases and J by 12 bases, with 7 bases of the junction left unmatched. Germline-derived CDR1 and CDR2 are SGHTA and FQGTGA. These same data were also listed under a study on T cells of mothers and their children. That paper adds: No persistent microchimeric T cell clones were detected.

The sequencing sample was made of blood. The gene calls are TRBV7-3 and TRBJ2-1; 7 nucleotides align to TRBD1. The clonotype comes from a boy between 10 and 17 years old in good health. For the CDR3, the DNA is TGTGCCAGCAGCACACCCGGGACAGTGCAGTTCTTC. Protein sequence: CASSTPGTVQFF.